This entry describes one TCR beta chain. Its antigen is not known. This sample is part of a study of cytomegalovirus exposure and HLA in healthy donors. Study-level information: A data release that came early held tens of millions of unique TCRs from HLA-typed donors.

Germline-derived CDR1 and CDR2 are SGHTA and FQGNSA. Unmatched junction bases numbered 4, after V lost 1 base and J lost 3 bases. This CDR3 region has 15 residues. Study-wide results and limits: Sequencing probably produced one cluster of sequence variants that were highly shared. The investigators catalogued some 160 TCR beta chains as cytomegalovirus-associated.

A multiplex PCR was run with 60 Vbeta primers and 13 Jbeta primers. The assay was immunoSEQ multiplex PCR, and TCRdb's table has in-frame clones only and misses some. The sample carries approximately 40,000 clones, 86% recorded once. Sequenced input: PBMCs. This chain uses TRBV7-2 with TRBJ1-1, with TRBD1 matching 8 bases. The clonotype originates from a woman aged 35 to 49 in good health and CMV-seropositive. The CDR3 reads CASSLVQGGDTEAFF. The CDR3, as DNA: TGTGCCAGCAGCTTAGTACAGGGGGGTGACACTGAAGCTTTCTTT.